A single sample is the source of the 21 T cell receptor beta chains below, sequenced in a study of tumour-infiltrating T cells in Burkitt lymphoma. Libraries were prepared by immunoSEQ multiplex PCR; TCRdb keeps only in-frame clonotypes and omits some of them. Of about 46,000 clones in the sample, around 31% were seen once. Sequencing was carried out using tumor tissue. The receptors stem from a human donor with Burkitt lymphoma.

This clone turned up a few times. The chain couples TRBV2 to TRBJ1-1; 7 bases are shared with TRBD1. J gave up 1 base and V 11 bases, and 7 bases lay outside the gene matches. The CDR3 runs 13 residues. The germline gives CDR1 SNHLY, CDR2 FYNNEI. CDR3 bases: TGTGCCGACCACCGGGACAGGAACACTGAAGCTTTCTTT. It encodes CADHRDRNTEAFF.

The V gene is TRBV9, the J gene TRBJ2-1, with TRBD1 as a possible D gene (5 bases). This CDR3 is 14 amino acids long. Germline V CDR1 and CDR2: SGDLS, YYNGEE. The V end was cut by 3 bases, the J end by 1 base, with 8 bases between. The CDR3 reads CASSADSSYNEQFF. The CDR3 DNA reads TGTGCCAGCAGCGCTGACAGTTCCTACAATGAGCAGTTCTTC.

The chain uses TRBV10-3 and TRBJ2-2; perhaps TRBD2 as D (6 bases). The CDR3 is 13 amino acids. Germline CDR1 ENHRY, CDR2 SYGVKD. The V and J ends lost 8 bases and 2 bases respectively, with 9 bases between them. The CDR3: CAILGTNTGELFF. The CDR3 bases are TGTGCCATCTTGGGGACTAACACCGGGGAGCTGTTTTTT.

This clone was found once. CDR3 sequence: CASSHIYEGLNTEAFF. The CDR3 DNA sequence: TGTGCCAGCAGCCATATTTATGAGGGGCTGAACACTGAAGCTTTCTTT. The V gene is TRBV4-2, the J gene TRBJ1-1, with D possibly TRBD1 on 5 matching bases. The CDR3 has 16 residues. Looked up from germline, CDR1 is LGHNA and CDR2 is YNFKEQ. V was shortened by 3 bases and J by 0 bases, with 14 bases between the two germline ends.

The chain has TRBV9 and TRBJ1-2; possibly TRBD1 for D (5 bases). The V end lost 0 bases, the J end lost 2 bases, and 14 bases lay between the germline ends. The CDR3 has 16 residues. Germline assignment: CDR1 SGDLS and CDR2 YYNGEE. CDR3: CASSVGVGQENYGYTF. CDR3 DNA: TGTGCCAGCAGCGTAGGAGTGGGGCAGGAAAACTATGGCTACACCTTC.

This chain connects TRBV6-1 to TRBJ2-7; D ambiguous. This CDR3 has 13 amino acids. V was clipped by 0 bases and J by 6 bases, with 9 bases between them. Germline V gene data show CDR1 as MNHNS and CDR2 as SASEGT. CDR3 nucleotide sequence: TGTGCCAGCAGTGAAGCGTGGGCTGGCGAGCAGTACTTC. Its translation is CASSEAWAGEQYF.

This clone was detected only a few times. This rearrangement joins TRBV11-2 to TRBJ2-3; D is tentatively TRBD1 or TRBD2 (7 bases each). Trimming removed 0 bases from V and 3 bases from J, with 10 bases in between. The germline V gene encodes CDR1 SGHAT and CDR2 FQNNGV. This CDR3 region has 15 residues. CDR3 sequence (DNA): TGTGCCAGCAGCTTAGACAGGGGGGGTACAGATACGCAGTATTTT. Translated, it gives CASSLDRGGTDTQYF.

This clone appeared a few times. This sequence joins TRBV2 and TRBJ1-1; 7 bases line up with TRBD1. Germline trimming cut 10 bases from V and 8 bases from J; bases unmatched to any gene: 7. Germline values: CDR1 SNHLY, CDR2 FYNNEI. This CDR3 region has 11 residues. Here the CDR3 reads CATIRQGEAFF. The DNA for the CDR3 is TGTGCCACCATCAGACAGGGCGAAGCTTTCTTT.

This rearrangement joins TRBV7-8 to TRBJ2-7; D possibly corresponds to TRBD2 (6 bases). The germline gives CDR1 SGHVS, CDR2 FQNEAQ. This CDR3 comprises 14 residues. The V end was cut by 8 bases, the J end by 0 bases, with 14 bases between. CDR3 nucleotide sequence: TGTGCCAGCGGATCCAGGGACTCCTCCTACGAGCAGTACTTC. It translates to CASGSRDSSYEQYF.

This rearrangement joins TRBV5-1 to TRBJ2-5; D remains ambiguous. The V gene's germline CDR1 is SGHRS and CDR2 YFSETQ. V was trimmed by 1 base and J by 5 bases, leaving 9 bases between them. CDR3 length: 13 amino acids. CDR3 bases: TGCGCCAGCAGCTTGCAAAAGTGGGAGACCCAGTACTTC. Translated, it gives CASSLQKWETQYF.

A few counts support this clone. The chain couples TRBV5-4 to TRBJ2-5; 8 nucleotides match TRBD1. J was trimmed by 1 base and V by 6 bases; bases with no gene match: 8. Germline V gene sequence: CDR1 SGHNT, CDR2 YYREEE (reference sequence). This CDR3 is built from 15 residues. CDR3 residues: CASISETGVQETQYF. The DNA for the CDR3 is TGTGCCAGCATCTCCGAGACAGGGGTCCAAGAGACCCAGTACTTC.

This clone has just a few counts. V usage is TRBV10-3 and J usage is TRBJ1-1, with a weak D call TRBD1 (5 bases). The V and J ends lost 6 bases and 0 bases respectively, with 26 bases between them. Germline V gene sequence: CDR1 ENHRY, CDR2 SYGVKD. This CDR3 has 19 residues. This CDR3 is CAISHSPGRTILMNTEAFF. Here the CDR3 DNA reads TGTGCCATCAGCCACTCCCCGGGCAGGACAATCTTAATGAACACTGAAGCTTTCTTT.

The chain combines TRBV29-1 with TRBJ2-2, with D tentatively TRBD1 (6 bases). V lost 7 bases, J lost 4 bases, and 19 bases lay in between. This CDR3 is 15 amino acids long. The germline V gene has CDR1 SQVTM and CDR2 ANQGSEA. CDR3 sequence reads: CSAPWQGSFTGELFF. CDR3 in DNA: TGCAGCGCCCCCTGGCAGGGGTCCTTCACCGGGGAGCTGTTTTTT.

This clone was picked up a small number of times. V gene TRBV25-1 combines with J gene TRBJ1-4, with TRBD1 matching over 8 bases. Trimming took 3 bases from V and 8 from J; bases not matched to a gene: 11. The CDR3 has 16 amino acids. Germline V CDR1 and CDR2: MGHDK, SYGVNS. The CDR3 sequence is CASSDPRTGWDEKLFF. In DNA form, the CDR3 reads TGTGCCAGCAGTGATCCCAGGACAGGGTGGGACGAAAAACTGTTTTTT.

This clone was observed a handful of times. The J gene is TRBJ1-1, the V gene TRBV4-1, with D uncertain. There are 15 residues in the CDR3. Germline CDR1 is MGHRA and CDR2 is YSYEKL. The germline V and J ends were trimmed by 0 bases and 3 bases, with 11 bases remaining between them. CDR3 protein: CASSQEGWGHTEAFF. The CDR3, as DNA: TGCGCCAGCAGCCAAGAGGGGTGGGGTCACACTGAAGCTTTCTTT.

The CDR3 DNA reads as TGTGCCAGCAGCCGCGATGCTGGTGGGTTACGCAATCAGCCCCAGCATTTT. It codes for CASSRDAGGLRNQPQHF. The chain employs TRBV4-2 and TRBJ1-5, with D uncertain. Germline CDR1 and CDR2: LGHNA and YNFKEQ. V was cut by 4 bases and J by 2 bases, with 18 bases left in between. The CDR3 extends over 17 amino acids.

This clone has more than one count but fewer than ten. The chain uses TRBV5-5 and TRBJ1-3, with no clear D. The V gene lost 2 bases and the J gene lost 0 bases, with 9 bases spanning the gap. The CDR3 is 15 residues long. From germline, CDR1 is SGHKS and CDR2 YYEKEE (reference sequence). The CDR3, as DNA: TGTGCCAGCAGCTTTGAAGCGGTCTCTGGAAACACCATATATTTT. This gives the protein CASSFEAVSGNTIYF.

With respect to this clone: At one of its ends the junction is not consistent with the germline gene, which may arise from a read error. This CDR3 is also generated by other DNA sequences in the sample. The chain recombines TRBV9 with TRBJ1-2, with unresolved D. Germline V lookup: CDR1 SGDLS, CDR2 YYNGEE. The CDR3 length is 14 residues. The CDR3 DNA sequence: TGTGCCAGCAGTGTAGACTCTTTGGACTATGGCTACACCTTC. Its translation: CASSVDSLDYGYTF.

This clone was detected a few times. The rearrangement joins TRBV7-6 to TRBJ1-5; 7 bases are shared with TRBD1. J lost 5 bases, V lost 5 bases, and 9 bases had no gene match. The CDR3 sequence is 15 residues long. In germline, CDR1 is SGHVS, CDR2 FNYEAQ. CDR3 bases: TGTGCCAGCAGCCAAGGGACAGCCACCGATCAGCCCCAGCATTTT. Its translation is CASSQGTATDQPQHF.

The sample holds a few counts of this clone. The CDR3 loop is CASSEQATNEKLFF. DNA of the CDR3: TGCGCCAGCAGCGAACAGGCAACTAATGAAAAACTGTTTTTT. The genes are TRBV5-1 and TRBJ1-4, with D tentatively TRBD1 (5 bases). Trimming pared 4 bases from V and 0 bases from J, leaving 7 bases between. The germline CDR1 and CDR2 sequences are SGHRS and YFSETQ. The CDR3 has 14 amino acids.

This clone was seen a handful of times. The rearrangement uses TRBV5-1 and TRBJ1-1; D remains unclear. The CDR3 runs to 13 residues. Germline V gene lookup returns CDR1 SGHRS and CDR2 YFSETQ. Trimming left V 7 bases short and J 1 base short, with 11 bases between. CDR3 sequence: CASEWTPNTEAFF. The CDR3 DNA sequence: TGCGCCAGCGAGTGGACCCCGAACACTGAAGCTTTCTTT. The entire variable domain, with the rest obtained from reference TRBV5-1 and TRBJ1-1, is as follows: KAGVTQTPRYLIKTRGQQVTLSCSPISGHRSVSWYQQTPGQGLQFLFEYFSETQRNKGNFPGRFSGRQFSNSRSEMNVSTLELGDSALYLCASEWTPNTEAFFGQGTRLTVV.